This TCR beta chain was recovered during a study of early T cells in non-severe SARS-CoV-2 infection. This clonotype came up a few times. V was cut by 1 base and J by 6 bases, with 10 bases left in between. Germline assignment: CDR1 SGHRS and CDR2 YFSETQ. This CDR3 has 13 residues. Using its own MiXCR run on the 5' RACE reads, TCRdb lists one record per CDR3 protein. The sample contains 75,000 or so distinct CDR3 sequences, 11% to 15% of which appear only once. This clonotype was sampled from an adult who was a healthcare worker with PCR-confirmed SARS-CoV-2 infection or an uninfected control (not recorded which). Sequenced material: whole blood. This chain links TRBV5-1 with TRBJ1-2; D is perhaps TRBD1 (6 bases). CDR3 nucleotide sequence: TGCGCCAGCAGCTTGAACAGGGATCATGGCTACACCTTC. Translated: CASSLNRDHGYTF. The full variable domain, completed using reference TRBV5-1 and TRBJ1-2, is KAGVTQTPRYLIKTRGQQVTLSCSPISGHRSVSWYQQTPGQGLQFLFEYFSETQRNKGNFPGRFSGRQFSNSRSEMNVSTLELGDSALYLCASSLNRDHGYTFGSGTRLTVV.